These 6 T cell receptor beta chains share one sample of origin, sequenced in a study of OX40 agonist ivuxolimab in advanced cancers. Profiling relied on immunoSEQ multiplex PCR, and the TCRdb table lists in-frame clones only, not all of them. Here the sample spans about 89,000 clones, around nine tenths being singletons. The starting material was CD4+ or CD8+ T cells sorted from blood, obtained in a trial of the OX40 agonist ivuxolimab. The receptors were sampled from an adult with an advanced solid tumor such as melanoma, head and neck, liver or kidney cancer.

The V gene is TRBV7-2, the J gene TRBJ1-4, with 8 bases aligning to TRBD1. Germline V lookup: CDR1 SGHTA, CDR2 FQGNSA. V trimming: 5 bases; J trimming: 3 bases; junction bases outside the gene matches: 5. This CDR3 spans 15 amino acids. CDR3 sequence: CASSQPTGANEKLFF. The CDR3 nucleotides read TGTGCCAGCAGCCAACCGACAGGGGCTAATGAAAAACTGTTTTTT.

The CDR3 DNA follows: TGTGCCAGCAGCTTAGATTCGGGAACCTACAATGAGCAGTTCTTC. It yields the protein CASSLDSGTYNEQFF. The J gene is TRBJ2-1, the V gene TRBV11-3, with D perhaps matching TRBD2 (5 bases). The CDR3 has 15 amino acids. V was clipped by 0 bases and J by 2 bases, with 8 bases between them. Germline values: CDR1 SGHNT, CDR2 YENEEA.

The gene calls are TRBV6-5 and TRBJ2-7; D not resolved. The V end was cut by 6 bases, the J end by 1 base, with 10 bases between. This CDR3 spans 13 amino acids. Germline assignment: CDR1 MNHEY and CDR2 SVGAGI. In DNA, the CDR3 is TGTGCCAGCAGCCGCGGCACATCCTACGAGCAGTACTTC. This encodes CASSRGTSYEQYF.

This chain links TRBV7-9 with TRBJ2-3; D possibly corresponds to TRBD2 (6 bases). The CDR3 totals 17 residues. With 2 bases removed from V and 0 bases from J, the gap between germline ends came to 15 bases. CDR1 and CDR2 (germline): SEHNR, FQNEAQ (reference sequence). The CDR3, as DNA: TGTGCCAGCAGCTTACTAGGGGAGAGCGGGAGCACAGATACGCAGTATTTT. Protein sequence: CASSLLGESGSTDTQYF.

The rearrangement uses TRBV9 and TRBJ1-6; TRBD1 matches at 10 bases. V gave up 3 bases and J gave up 4 bases; unmatched junction bases: 13. The germline gives CDR1 SGDLS, CDR2 YYNGEE. The CDR3 is made up of 19 amino acids. The CDR3 DNA sequence: TGTGCCAGCAGCGCGGACCTATCGGGACAGGGGAGTTATAATTCACCCCTCCACTTT. Residues: CASSADLSGQGSYNSPLHF.

The chain links TRBV7-2 to TRBJ2-1, with 13 bases lining up with TRBD2. With V trimmed by 1 base and J by 9 bases, 6 bases remained unmatched. Germline CDR1 reads SGHTA; CDR2 reads FQGNSA. This CDR3 contains 16 residues. CDR3 loop: CASSLGRTSGGGEQFF. DNA for the CDR3: TGTGCCAGCAGCTTAGGAAGGACTAGCGGGGGAGGTGAGCAGTTCTTC.